This is a list of T cell receptor beta chains from one sample in a study of cytomegalovirus exposure and HLA in healthy donors. Using immunoSEQ multiplex PCR, the repertoire was profiled, and TCRdb retains in-frame clones only, with some absent. The table lists about 180,000 clones, more than 75% of them singletons. Source material: PBMCs. The receptors stem from a man aged 18 to 30 in good health and CMV-seropositive. Each CDR3 is given with its conserved first and last residue. D genes are given only for firm matches. Clone size is shown for a subset of rows, as once, few, many or a class of expanded clone.

V,D,size,J,CDR3,DNA
TRBV6-6,TRBD2,.,TRBJ2-7,CASQSPPGLAGDEQYF,TGTGCCAGCCAATCCCCCCCGGGACTAGCGGGAGACGAGCAGTACTTC
TRBV27,TRBD1,.,TRBJ1-2,CASSVQGQGTGGYTF,TGTGCCAGCAGTGTACAAGGACAGGGGACCGGAGGCTACACCTTC
TRBV6-5,TRBD2,.,TRBJ2-5,CASSRTSRETQYF,TGTGCCAGCAGTCGGACTAGCCGGGAGACCCAGTACTTC
TRBV5-4,.,.,TRBJ2-7,CASSLGSGSVAEQYF,TGTGCCAGCAGCTTGGGGAGCGGCTCAGTGGCCGAGCAGTACTTC
TRBV7-3,TRBD2,.,TRBJ2-1,CASSTLAGGSYEQFF,TGTGCCAGCAGCACCTTAGCGGGGGGGAGTTATGAGCAGTTCTTC
TRBV6-5,.,.,TRBJ2-3,CASSTGEGGGDTQYF,TGTGCCAGCAGCACTGGGGAGGGAGGGGGAGATACGCAGTATTTT
TRBV7-9,TRBD1,once,TRBJ2-1,CASSVTGTDYNEQFF,TGTGCCAGCAGCGTGACCGGGACAGACTACAATGAGCAGTTCTTC
TRBV5-6,.,.,TRBJ2-6,CASSFQANVLTF,TGTGCCAGCAGCTTTCAAGCCAACGTCCTGACTTTC
TRBV4-3,TRBD1,.,TRBJ1-1,CASSHSPHRGPMNTEAFF,TGCGCCAGCAGCCACTCCCCGCACAGGGGGCCTATGAACACTGAAGCTTTCTTT
TRBV10-1,.,once,TRBJ2-5,CAKVSGWGTQYF,TGCGCCAAGGTCTCAGGGTGGGGGACCCAGTACTTC
TRBV15,.,.,TRBJ2-5,CATSRDRQIQETQYF,TGTGCCACCAGCAGAGACCGACAGATACAAGAGACCCAGTACTTC
TRBV6-1,.,.,TRBJ1-1,CASSEGGTEAFF,TGTGCCAGCAGTGAGGGGGGCACTGAAGCTTTCTTT
TRBV30,TRBD1,once,TRBJ2-7,CAWSVLGQGSAEQYF,TGTGCCTGGAGTGTATTGGGACAGGGGTCGGCCGAGCAGTACTTC
TRBV10-2,.,.,TRBJ2-3,CASSEGSGVITDTQYF,TGCGCCAGCAGTGAAGGGAGTGGGGTAATCACAGATACGCAGTATTTT
TRBV6-5,TRBD2,.,TRBJ2-3,CASSHTSGPTDTQYF,TGTGCCAGCAGTCACACTAGCGGCCCCACAGATACGCAGTATTTT
TRBV5-4,TRBD2,once,TRBJ2-3,CASSSALAGGDTQYF,TGTGCCAGCAGCTCAGCGCTAGCGGGCGGGGATACGCAGTATTTT
TRBV6-1,.,.,TRBJ1-2,CASRPGMSYGYTF,TGTGCCAGCAGGCCGGGGATGAGCTATGGCTACACCTTC
TRBV7-2,.,.,TRBJ1-2,CASSLRQVAGYTF,TGTGCCAGCAGCTTGCGACAGGTTGCTGGCTACACCTTC
TRBV5-5,.,.,TRBJ1-4,CASSRGWGNEKLFF,TGTGCCAGCAGCCGGGGTTGGGGTAATGAAAAACTGTTTTTT
TRBV11-2,.,.,TRBJ1-4,CASSSGQKNEKLFF,TGTGCCAGCAGTTCCGGACAGAAGAATGAAAAACTGTTTTTT
TRBV5-1,.,.,TRBJ2-7,CASSRGLGPYEQYF,TGCGCCAGCAGCCGGGGGTTGGGTCCCTACGAGCAGTACTTC
TRBV7-2,TRBD1,.,TRBJ2-7,CASSTYRGEQYF,TGTGCCAGCAGCACCTACAGGGGCGAGCAGTACTTC
TRBV7-9,TRBD2,.,TRBJ2-1,CASSFSTSGSYNEQFF,TGTGCCAGCAGCTTTTCTACCAGCGGGAGTTACAATGAGCAGTTCTTC
TRBV6-5,.,.,TRBJ2-7,CASRGGVQSPYEQYF,TGTGCCAGCAGGGGCGGGGTACAGTCACCCTACGAGCAGTACTTC
TRBV18,TRBD1,few,TRBJ1-6,CASSGDRDSPLHF,TGTGCCAGCTCAGGGGACAGAGATTCACCCCTCCACTTT
TRBV28,.,.,TRBJ1-5,CASIASRESNQPQHF,TGTGCCAGCATTGCATCCCGGGAGAGCAATCAGCCCCAGCATTTT
TRBV9,.,once,TRBJ1-3,CASSVRAGDSGNTIYF,TGTGCCAGCAGCGTCCGGGCAGGGGACTCTGGAAACACCATATATTTT
TRBV7-9,TRBD1,.,TRBJ2-7,CASSSPGQGQQYF,TGTGCCAGCAGCTCCCCTGGACAGGGCCAGCAGTACTTC
TRBV7-2,TRBD2,few,TRBJ2-1,CASSLASTGGYNEQFF,TGTGCCAGCAGCTTAGCGAGTACGGGGGGGTACAATGAGCAGTTCTTC
TRBV28,.,medium-sized,TRBJ1-2,CASSPLSENYGYTF,TGTGCCAGCAGTCCATTGAGTGAAAACTATGGCTACACCTTC
TRBV7-2,TRBD2,.,TRBJ2-5,CASSGGLAGGYLETQYF,TGTGCCAGCAGCGGCGGCCTAGCGGGGGGTTATTTAGAGACCCAGTACTTC
TRBV9,TRBD1,.,TRBJ1-1,CASSANRDSYQHEAFF,TGTGCCAGCAGCGCGAACCGGGACAGTTATCAACATGAAGCTTTCTTT
TRBV6-6,TRBD1,.,TRBJ1-4,CAIGTASTNEKLFF,TGTGCCATCGGGACAGCTTCAACTAATGAAAAACTGTTTTTT
TRBV27,.,.,TRBJ1-5,CASSLGARQPQHF,TGTGCCAGCAGTTTGGGGGCTCGGCAGCCCCAGCATTTT
TRBV7-2,TRBD2,.,TRBJ2-1,CASSLVAGGPIEQFF,TGTGCCAGCAGCTTAGTAGCGGGGGGGCCGATTGAGCAGTTCTTC
TRBV5-6,TRBD1,once,TRBJ2-7,CASVSGTGLSEQYF,TGTGCCAGCGTGTCCGGGACAGGGCTTTCCGAGCAGTACTTC
TRBV7-3,TRBD2,.,TRBJ2-7,CASSPSSQAGVYEQYF,TGTGCCAGCAGCCCCTCAAGTCAAGCGGGAGTCTACGAGCAGTACTTC
TRBV5-4,TRBD2,.,TRBJ2-7,CASSSLAGGPNEQYF,TGTGCCAGCAGCTCCTTAGCGGGAGGGCCAAACGAGCAGTACTTC
TRBV18,.,.,TRBJ2-7,CASSTLSGGYEQYF,TGTGCCAGCTCAACACTGTCCGGGGGCTACGAGCAGTACTTC
TRBV5-1,TRBD1,.,TRBJ2-7,CASSPSTGNEQYF,TGCGCCAGCAGCCCATCGACAGGGAACGAGCAGTACTTC
TRBV5-1,TRBD1,.,TRBJ1-1,CASSLAGGQVNTEAFF,TGCGCCAGCAGCTTGGCAGGGGGACAGGTGAACACTGAAGCTTTCTTT
TRBV4-3,TRBD2,.,TRBJ2-1,CASSQDWGLAGGSYNEQFF,TGCGCCAGCAGCCAAGATTGGGGACTAGCGGGAGGGTCCTACAATGAGCAGTTCTTC
TRBV5-6,TRBD1,.,TRBJ1-4,CASSTGTGQEKLFF,TGTGCCAGCAGTACCGGGACAGGCCAAGAAAAACTGTTTTTT
TRBV7-2,TRBD1,.,TRBJ2-6,CASSAGGSGANVLTF,TGTGCCAGCAGCGCAGGGGGCTCTGGGGCCAACGTCCTGACTTTC
TRBV20-1,.,.,TRBJ1-1,CSELLNTEAFF,TGCAGTGAGCTGTTGAACACTGAAGCTTTCTTT
TRBV18,TRBD1,.,TRBJ1-2,CASSPGQGVQGYTF,TGTGCCAGCTCCCCGGGACAGGGGGTACAGGGCTACACCTTC
TRBV5-6,TRBD1,.,TRBJ2-7,CASSSWTGGNYEQYF,TGTGCCAGCAGCTCCTGGACAGGGGGTAACTACGAGCAGTACTTC
TRBV9,TRBD1,.,TRBJ1-5,CASSAGQGSSNQPQHF,TGTGCCAGCAGCGCCGGACAGGGTTCTAGCAATCAGCCCCAGCATTTT
TRBV6-5,.,.,TRBJ2-3,CASSPNGDTQYF,TGTGCCAGCAGCCCTAACGGAGATACGCAGTATTTT
TRBV28,TRBD1,.,TRBJ1-5,CASHPDRGLWQPQHF,TGTGCCAGCCATCCGGACAGGGGGCTTTGGCAGCCCCAGCATTTT
TRBV7-9,TRBD2,.,TRBJ2-1,CASSLVRGNEQFF,TGTGCCAGCAGCTTAGTGCGGGGGAATGAGCAGTTCTTC
TRBV20-1,.,.,TRBJ1-2,CSARDRGGYTF,TGCAGTGCTAGAGATCGGGGGGGCTACACCTTC
TRBV7-2,TRBD2,few,TRBJ2-5,CASRPPGAGGNETQYF,TGTGCCAGCAGACCCCCAGGAGCGGGAGGGAATGAGACCCAGTACTTC
TRBV13,.,.,TRBJ1-5,CASSLGRGAQPQHF,TGTGCCAGCAGCTTAGGCAGAGGAGCTCAGCCCCAGCATTTT
TRBV27,.,.,TRBJ2-2,CASRSGGELFF,TGTGCCAGCAGATCCGGGGGGGAGCTGTTTTTT
TRBV7-8,TRBD2,.,TRBJ2-3,CASSLWGGDTDTQYF,TGTGCCAGCAGCTTGTGGGGGGGGGACACAGATACGCAGTATTTT
TRBV6-6,.,few,TRBJ2-3,CASSYSGIGTDTQYF,TGTGCCAGCAGTTACTCCGGGATAGGGACAGATACGCAGTATTTT